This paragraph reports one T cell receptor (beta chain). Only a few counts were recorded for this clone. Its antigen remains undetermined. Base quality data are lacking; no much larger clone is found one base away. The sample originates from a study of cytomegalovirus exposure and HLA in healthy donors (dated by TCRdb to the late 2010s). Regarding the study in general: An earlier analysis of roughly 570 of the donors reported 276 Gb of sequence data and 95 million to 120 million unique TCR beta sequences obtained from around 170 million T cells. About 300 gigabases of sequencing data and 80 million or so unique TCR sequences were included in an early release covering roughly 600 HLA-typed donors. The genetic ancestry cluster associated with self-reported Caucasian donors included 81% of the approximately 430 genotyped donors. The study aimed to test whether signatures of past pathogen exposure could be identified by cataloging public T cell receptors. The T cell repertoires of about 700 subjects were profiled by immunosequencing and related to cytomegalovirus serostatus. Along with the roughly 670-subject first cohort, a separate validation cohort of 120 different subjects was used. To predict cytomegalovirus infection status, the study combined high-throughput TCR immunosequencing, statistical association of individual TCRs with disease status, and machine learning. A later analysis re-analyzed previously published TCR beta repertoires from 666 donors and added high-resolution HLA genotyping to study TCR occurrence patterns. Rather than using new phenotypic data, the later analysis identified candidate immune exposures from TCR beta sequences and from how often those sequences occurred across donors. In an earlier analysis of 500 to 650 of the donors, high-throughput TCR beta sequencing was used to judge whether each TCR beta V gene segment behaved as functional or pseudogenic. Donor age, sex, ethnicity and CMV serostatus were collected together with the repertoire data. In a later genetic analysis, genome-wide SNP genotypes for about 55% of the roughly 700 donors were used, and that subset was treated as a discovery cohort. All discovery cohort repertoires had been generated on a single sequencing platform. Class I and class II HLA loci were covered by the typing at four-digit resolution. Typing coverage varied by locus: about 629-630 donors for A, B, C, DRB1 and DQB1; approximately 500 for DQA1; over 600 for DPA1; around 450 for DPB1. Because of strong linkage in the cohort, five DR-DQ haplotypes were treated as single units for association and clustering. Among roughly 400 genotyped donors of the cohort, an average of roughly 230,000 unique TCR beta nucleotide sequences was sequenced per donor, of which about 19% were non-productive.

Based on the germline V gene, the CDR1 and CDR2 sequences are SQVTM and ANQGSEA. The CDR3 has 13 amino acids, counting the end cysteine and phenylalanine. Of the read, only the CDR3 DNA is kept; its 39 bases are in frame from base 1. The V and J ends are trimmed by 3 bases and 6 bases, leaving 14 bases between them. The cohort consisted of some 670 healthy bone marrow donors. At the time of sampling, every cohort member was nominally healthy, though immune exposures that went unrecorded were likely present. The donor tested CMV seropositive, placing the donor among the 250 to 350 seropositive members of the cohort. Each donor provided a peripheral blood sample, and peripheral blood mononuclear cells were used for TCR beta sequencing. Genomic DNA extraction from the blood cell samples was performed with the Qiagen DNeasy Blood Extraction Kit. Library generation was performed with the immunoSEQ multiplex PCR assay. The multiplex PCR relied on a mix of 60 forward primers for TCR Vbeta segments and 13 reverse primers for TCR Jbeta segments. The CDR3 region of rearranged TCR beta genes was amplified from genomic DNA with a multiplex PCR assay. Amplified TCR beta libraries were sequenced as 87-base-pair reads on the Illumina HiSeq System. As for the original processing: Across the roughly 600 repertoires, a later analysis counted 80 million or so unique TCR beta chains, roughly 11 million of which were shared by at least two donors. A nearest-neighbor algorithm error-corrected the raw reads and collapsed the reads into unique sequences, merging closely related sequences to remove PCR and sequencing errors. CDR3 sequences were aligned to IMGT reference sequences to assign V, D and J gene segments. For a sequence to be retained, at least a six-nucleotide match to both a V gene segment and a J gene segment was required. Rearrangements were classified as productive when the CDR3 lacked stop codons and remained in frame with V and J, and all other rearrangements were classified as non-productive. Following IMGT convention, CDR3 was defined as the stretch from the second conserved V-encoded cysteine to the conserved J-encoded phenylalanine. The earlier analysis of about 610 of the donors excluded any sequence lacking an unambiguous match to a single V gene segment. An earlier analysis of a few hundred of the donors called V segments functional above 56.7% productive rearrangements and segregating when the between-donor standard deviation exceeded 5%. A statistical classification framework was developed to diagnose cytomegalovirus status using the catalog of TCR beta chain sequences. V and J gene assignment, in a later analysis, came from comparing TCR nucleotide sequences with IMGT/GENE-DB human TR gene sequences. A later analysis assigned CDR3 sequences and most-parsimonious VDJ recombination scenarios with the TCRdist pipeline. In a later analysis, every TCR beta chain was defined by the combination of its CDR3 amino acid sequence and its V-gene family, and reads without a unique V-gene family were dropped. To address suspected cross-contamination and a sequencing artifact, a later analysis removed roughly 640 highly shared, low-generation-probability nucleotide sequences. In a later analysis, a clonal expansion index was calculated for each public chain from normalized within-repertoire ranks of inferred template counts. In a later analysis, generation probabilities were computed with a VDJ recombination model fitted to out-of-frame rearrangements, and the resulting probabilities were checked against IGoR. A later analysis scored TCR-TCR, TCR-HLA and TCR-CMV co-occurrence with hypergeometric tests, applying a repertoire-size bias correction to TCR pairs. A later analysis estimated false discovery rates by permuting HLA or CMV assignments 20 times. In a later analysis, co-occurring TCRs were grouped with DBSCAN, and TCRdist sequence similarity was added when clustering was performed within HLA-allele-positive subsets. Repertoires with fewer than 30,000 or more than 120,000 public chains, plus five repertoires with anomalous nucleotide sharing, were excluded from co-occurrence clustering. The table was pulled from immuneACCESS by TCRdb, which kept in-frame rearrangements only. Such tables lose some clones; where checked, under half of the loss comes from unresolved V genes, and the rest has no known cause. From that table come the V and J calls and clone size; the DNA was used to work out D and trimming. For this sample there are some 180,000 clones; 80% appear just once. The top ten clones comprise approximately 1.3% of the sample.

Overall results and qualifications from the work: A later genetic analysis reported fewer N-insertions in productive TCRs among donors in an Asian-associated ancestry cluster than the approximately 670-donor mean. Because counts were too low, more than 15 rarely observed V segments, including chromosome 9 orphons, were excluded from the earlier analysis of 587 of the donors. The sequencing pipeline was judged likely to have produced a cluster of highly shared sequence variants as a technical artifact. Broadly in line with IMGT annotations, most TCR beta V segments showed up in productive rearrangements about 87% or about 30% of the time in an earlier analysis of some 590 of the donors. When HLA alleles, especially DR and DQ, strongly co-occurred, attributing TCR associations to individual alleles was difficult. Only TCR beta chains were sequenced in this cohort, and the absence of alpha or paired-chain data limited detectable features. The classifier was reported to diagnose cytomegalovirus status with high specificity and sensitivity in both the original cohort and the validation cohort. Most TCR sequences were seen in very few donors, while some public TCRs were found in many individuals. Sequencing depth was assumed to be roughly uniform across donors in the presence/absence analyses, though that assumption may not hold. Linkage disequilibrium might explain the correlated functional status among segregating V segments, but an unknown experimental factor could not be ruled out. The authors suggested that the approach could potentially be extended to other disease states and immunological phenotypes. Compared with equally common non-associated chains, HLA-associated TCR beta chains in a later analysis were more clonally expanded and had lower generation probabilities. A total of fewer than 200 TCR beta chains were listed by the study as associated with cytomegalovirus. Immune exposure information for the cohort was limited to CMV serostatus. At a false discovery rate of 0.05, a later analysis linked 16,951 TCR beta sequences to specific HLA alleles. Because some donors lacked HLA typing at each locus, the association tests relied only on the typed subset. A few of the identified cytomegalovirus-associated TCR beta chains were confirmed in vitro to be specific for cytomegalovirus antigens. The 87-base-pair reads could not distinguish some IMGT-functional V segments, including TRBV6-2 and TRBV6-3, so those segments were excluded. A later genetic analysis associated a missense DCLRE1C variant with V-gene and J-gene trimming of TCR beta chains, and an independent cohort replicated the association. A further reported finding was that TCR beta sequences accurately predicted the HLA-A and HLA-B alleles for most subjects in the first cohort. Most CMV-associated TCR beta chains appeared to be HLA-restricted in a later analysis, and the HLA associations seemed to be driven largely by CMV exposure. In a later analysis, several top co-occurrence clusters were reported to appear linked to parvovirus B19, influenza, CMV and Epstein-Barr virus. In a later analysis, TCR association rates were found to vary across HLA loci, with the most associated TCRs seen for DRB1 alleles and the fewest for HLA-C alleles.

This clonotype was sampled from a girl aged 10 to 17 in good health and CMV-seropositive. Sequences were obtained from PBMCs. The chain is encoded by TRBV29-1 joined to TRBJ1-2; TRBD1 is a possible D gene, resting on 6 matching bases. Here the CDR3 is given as CSVEHRVYDGYTF. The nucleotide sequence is TGCAGCGTTGAGCACAGGGTTTATGATGGCTACACCTTC.